The T cell receptor beta chain described here comes from a study of identical twins. Study-wide results and caveats: Rather than following the same donors, the conclusions depended on cross-sectional statistical analysis. Surplus twin overlap in beta out-of-frame sequences was less pronounced.

Healthy Caucasians made up all donors. Template switching (which added a universal primer site) was used, and cDNA carried unique molecular identifiers. TCRdb re-analysed the 5' RACE reads in MiXCR, keeping a single row per CDR3 protein. The sample records hundreds of thousands of distinct CDR3 sequences, 5.5% to 8% being singletons. Comment on this clonotype: The antigen is undetermined.

Germline assignment: CDR1 MDHEN and CDR2 SYDVKM. J was trimmed by 9 bases and V by 5 bases; bases with no gene match: 13. The length of the CDR3 is 15 residues. In addition, the sample was reused for a study of yellow fever vaccine responses in identical twins.

The chain joins TRBV28 to TRBJ2-1, with TRBD2 identical over 7 bases. The material sequenced was memory (CD45RO+) T cells sorted from blood. The receptor's source is a woman in her late teens or twenties in good health. CDR3 in DNA: TGTGCCAGCAGTAGAGCGGGAAGGCCTTTTAGTGAGCAGTTCTTC. Protein sequence: CASSRAGRPFSEQFF.